A selection of T cell receptor beta chains follows, all from one sample in a study of regulatory and conventional T cells in RAG deficiency. Sequencing used immunoSEQ multiplex PCR; TCRdb keeps in-frame clones, though not all of them. The data show tens of thousands of clones, 90% to 95% seen once. The sample was also reused in another study, on regulatory T cells.

The sample consisted of CD4+ T cells sorted from blood. These receptors were obtained from a human donor in good health. CDR3s include the opening cysteine and the closing phenylalanine or tryptophan. D genes are given only for firm matches. Only part of the rows carry a size: once, few, many, or a class if the clone is expanded.

abundance	d_gene	v_gene	j_gene	CDR3aa	CDR3nt
.	.	TRBV11-3	TRBJ1-2	CASSGDERGYTF	TGTGCCAGCAGTGGGGACGAACGAGGCTACACCTTC
.	TRBD1	TRBV2	TRBJ2-1	CASSEVRGSYNEQFF	TGTGCCAGCAGTGAAGTCAGGGGGTCCTACAATGAGCAGTTCTTC
.	.	TRBV18	TRBJ1-1	CASSLDTTSGGTEAFF	TGTGCCAGCTCACTGGACACCACCTCTGGAGGCACTGAAGCTTTCTTT
.	.	TRBV6-1	TRBJ2-5	CASSEAKDFQETQYF	TGTGCCAGCAGTGAAGCGAAGGACTTCCAAGAGACCCAGTACTTC
.	TRBD1	TRBV19	TRBJ1-1	CASSNGQVVGTRTEAFF	TGTGCCAGTAGTAACGGACAGGTTGTCGGGACACGGACTGAAGCTTTCTTT
.	.	TRBV29-1	TRBJ1-1	CSASAGTGITEAFF	TGCAGCGCCTCGGCAGGGACTGGTATCACTGAAGCTTTCTTT
.	.	TRBV12-5	TRBJ1-1	CASGLGQAGTEAFF	TGTGCTAGTGGTTTGGGACAGGCGGGCACTGAAGCTTTCTTT
.	TRBD2	TRBV5-1	TRBJ2-7	CASSPGTSGSEQYF	TGCGCCAGCAGCCCGGGGACTAGCGGGAGTGAGCAGTACTTC
.	.	TRBV14	TRBJ1-3	CASSRAANTIYF	TGTGCCAGCAGCCGGGCTGCGAACACCATATATTTT
.	.	TRBV6-1	TRBJ2-2	CASSLTGELFF	TGTGCCAGCAGCCTCACCGGGGAGCTGTTTTTT
once	TRBD2	TRBV11-2	TRBJ2-3	CASSFLAGGLTDTQYF	TGTGCCAGCAGTTTCCTAGCGGGGGGCCTCACAGATACGCAGTATTTT
.	.	TRBV19	TRBJ1-1	CASSTGDTEAFF	TGTGCCAGTAGTACGGGGGACACTGAAGCTTTCTTT
.	TRBD2	TRBV2	TRBJ2-7	CASRPTSGVYEQYF	TGTGCCAGCAGGCCAACTAGCGGCGTCTACGAGCAGTACTTC
.	.	TRBV30	TRBJ1-4	CAWSVAGPRNNEKLFF	TGTGCCTGGAGTGTTGCAGGGCCCCGAAATAATGAAAAACTGTTTTTT
.	TRBD2	TRBV5-1	TRBJ2-1	CASSLGVLAGANEQFF	TGCGCCAGCAGCTTGGGAGTCCTAGCGGGAGCCAATGAGCAGTTCTTC
.	TRBD1	TRBV10-3	TRBJ2-3	CAISESPGKGAVGTDTQYF	TGTGCCATCAGTGAGTCCCCAGGGAAGGGGGCCGTGGGCACAGATACGCAGTATTTT
.	.	TRBV18	TRBJ2-1	CASSLLQGRENEQFF	TGTGCCAGCTCACTACTACAGGGACGCGAGAATGAGCAGTTCTTC
.	.	TRBV2	TRBJ2-6	CASSKDISGANVLTF	TGTGCCAGCAGTAAAGATATTTCTGGGGCCAACGTCCTGACTTTC
.	.	TRBV9	TRBJ1-1	CASSVSNTEAFF	TGTGCCAGCAGCGTTTCGAACACTGAAGCTTTCTTT
once	.	TRBV5-1	TRBJ1-5	CASSPGTRYNQPQHF	TGCGCCAGCAGCCCCGGGACACGATACAATCAGCCCCAGCATTTT
.	.	TRBV5-1	TRBJ1-1	CASSAGETEAFF	TGCGCCAGCAGCGCAGGGGAAACTGAAGCTTTCTTT
.	TRBD1	TRBV2	TRBJ1-2	CASSVLRMGQGGGYTF	TGTGCCAGCAGCGTATTGAGAATGGGACAGGGAGGAGGCTACACCTTC
.	.	TRBV18	TRBJ1-1	CASSPQGNTEAFF	TGTGCCAGCTCACCCCAGGGGAACACTGAAGCTTTCTTT
.	.	TRBV28	TRBJ2-2	CASNLGGAGTGELFF	TGTGCCAGCAACCTAGGGGGGGCCGGAACCGGGGAGCTGTTTTTT
.	TRBD2	TRBV5-1	TRBJ2-7	CASSVTTSGPYEQYF	TGCGCCAGCAGCGTGACCACTAGCGGGCCCTACGAGCAGTACTTC
.	.	TRBV11-2	TRBJ2-2	CASSFDITPGELFF	TGTGCCAGCAGCTTCGACATTACCCCCGGGGAGCTGTTTTTT
.	TRBD2	TRBV2	TRBJ2-5	CASSKGLAGVETQYF	TGTGCCAGCAGTAAAGGGCTAGCGGGGGTTGAGACCCAGTACTTC
.	TRBD2	TRBV5-6	TRBJ2-5	CASSTGTNQETQYF	TGTGCCAGCAGCACCGGGACTAACCAAGAGACCCAGTACTTC
.	.	TRBV27	TRBJ2-3	CASRVRGSSTDTQYF	TGTGCCAGCAGGGTGCGCGGTTCTAGCACAGATACGCAGTATTTT
.	.	TRBV14	TRBJ1-1	CASSQEGRGGPEAFF	TGTGCCAGCAGCCAAGAGGGGAGAGGAGGTCCTGAAGCTTTCTTT
once	.	TRBV7-9	TRBJ1-2	CASSLVSSQEGGYTF	TGTGCCAGCAGCTTAGTTAGTAGCCAGGAGGGCGGCTACACCTTC
.	.	TRBV19	TRBJ1-3	CASSTRTSGNTIYF	TGTGCCAGTAGTACTCGGACCTCTGGAAACACCATATATTTT
.	.	TRBV5-1	TRBJ2-1	CASSLDGNYNEQFF	TGCGCCAGCAGCTTGGATGGGAACTACAATGAGCAGTTCTTC
.	.	TRBV11-3	TRBJ2-7	CASSISGTRTYEQYF	TGTGCCAGCAGCATCTCCGGGACAAGAACCTACGAGCAGTACTTC
.	.	TRBV2	TRBJ1-1	CASSEGTEMNTEAFF	TGTGCCAGCAGTGAAGGGACAGAAATGAACACTGAAGCTTTCTTT
.	.	TRBV4-1	TRBJ1-6	CASSQAAWPLHF	TGCGCCAGCAGCCAAGCAGCTTGGCCCCTCCACTTT
.	TRBD1	TRBV19	TRBJ1-6	CATRTGGRNSPLHF	TGTGCCACCAGGACAGGGGGGAGGAATTCACCCCTCCACTTT
.	.	TRBV19	TRBJ1-2	CASSRDGNYGYTF	TGTGCCAGTAGTAGGGACGGCAACTATGGCTACACCTTC
once	.	TRBV6-1	TRBJ2-3	CASSQESPGLTSTDTQYF	TGTGCCAGCAGTCAAGAGAGCCCCGGGCTTACTAGCACAGATACGCAGTATTTT
.	.	TRBV5-1	TRBJ2-7	CASSVDSYEQYF	TGCGCCAGCAGCGTGGACAGCTACGAGCAGTACTTC
.	.	TRBV7-2	TRBJ1-6	CASSYKRENSPLHF	TGTGCCAGCAGCTACAAAAGGGAAAATTCACCCCTCCACTTT
.	.	TRBV18	TRBJ1-1	CASTSDGDGTEAFF	TGTGCCAGCACCTCGGACGGGGATGGCACTGAAGCTTTCTTT
.	TRBD2	TRBV5-8	TRBJ2-7	CASSGKTSGSYEQYF	TGTGCCAGCAGCGGCAAGACTAGCGGGAGCTACGAGCAGTACTTC
.	.	TRBV6-6	TRBJ1-4	CASSYSGGWTNEKLFF	TGTGCCAGCAGTTACTCAGGGGGGTGGACTAATGAAAAACTGTTTTTT
.	.	TRBV11-2	TRBJ2-1	CASSSILRDRNEQFF	TGTGCCAGCAGCTCCATACTCAGGGATCGCAATGAGCAGTTCTTC
.	TRBD2	TRBV14	TRBJ2-2	CASSQFRTSGLRTPGELFF	TGTGCCAGCAGCCAATTTAGGACTAGCGGACTTCGAACACCGGGGGAGCTGTTTTTT
.	.	TRBV27	TRBJ2-1	CASSLGGRLYNEQFF	TGTGCCAGCAGTTTAGGGGGACGGCTTTACAATGAGCAGTTCTTC
.	.	TRBV7-3	TRBJ2-3	CASSPQLGLSTDTQYF	TGTGCCAGCAGCCCCCAACTAGGACTGAGCACAGATACGCAGTATTTT
.	TRBD2	TRBV4-2	TRBJ2-1	CASSQDIRGGVAGNEQFF	TGTGCCAGCAGCCAAGATATCAGGGGTGGGGTAGCGGGAAATGAGCAGTTCTTC
.	.	TRBV5-6	TRBJ2-7	CASSSEVSGPSREQYF	TGTGCCAGCAGCTCGGAAGTATCGGGGCCCTCGAGGGAGCAGTACTTC
.	.	TRBV6-4	TRBJ1-2	CASSDSRGYGYTF	TGTGCCAGCAGTGACTCAAGGGGTTATGGCTACACCTTC
.	.	TRBV18	TRBJ1-4	CASSPQTANGNEKLFF	TGTGCCAGCTCACCACAGACAGCAAACGGTAATGAAAAACTGTTTTTT
.	.	TRBV5-1	TRBJ1-2	CASSLEGDYGYTF	TGCGCCAGCAGCTTAGAGGGGGACTATGGCTACACCTTC
once	.	TRBV6-5	TRBJ1-5	CASSSRSYNQPQHF	TGTGCCAGCAGTTCCCGCTCCTACAATCAGCCCCAGCATTTT
once	.	TRBV12-5	TRBJ2-3	CASSGPATGTQYF	TGTGCTTCCAGTGGCCCGGCCACAGGTACGCAGTATTTT